Listed below are T cell receptor beta chains from one sample, sequenced in a study of neoadjuvant nivolumab and ipilimumab in lung cancer. Data came from immunoSEQ multiplex PCR; TCRdb stores just in-frame clones and leaves some out. The data hold about 25,000 clones, with 75% to 90% observed a single time. Sequencing was performed on tumor tissue, taken after neoadjuvant nivolumab, alone or with ipilimumab, at or shortly before surgery. The origin of the receptors is an adult with non-small cell lung cancer. The CDR3 runs from the conserved cysteine through the conserved F or W. A D gene is named only where the DNA matches it firmly. The listing skips clone size in some rows; elsewhere it reads once, few, many or a size class.

>TRBV30|TRBJ1-5|.|.
CAWNDRTSEPQHF
TGTGCCTGGAATGATCGGACATCGGAGCCCCAGCATTTT
>TRBV7-6|TRBJ2-2|.|.
CASTLEAGKNSGELFF
TGTGCCAGCACCTTGGAGGCAGGGAAGAATTCCGGGGAGCTGTTTTTT
>TRBV7-6|TRBJ2-7|few|TRBD2
CASSGGLAGEQYF
TGTGCCAGCAGCGGGGGACTAGCGGGCGAGCAGTACTTC
>TRBV7-8|TRBJ1-2|.|.
CASSLVPPGSRYGYTF
TGTGCCAGCAGCTTAGTCCCGCCCGGCAGCCGTTATGGCTACACCTTC
>TRBV2|TRBJ2-7|once|TRBD1
CASSRDRYYEQYF
TGTGCCAGCAGCCGGGACAGATACTACGAGCAGTACTTC
>TRBV15|TRBJ2-3|.|.
CATSRDQFGDTQYF
TGTGCCACCAGCAGAGACCAGTTTGGAGATACGCAGTATTTT
>TRBV5-1|TRBJ1-2|.|.
CASSLGEPTNYGYTF
TGCGCCAGCAGCTTGGGGGAACCTACTAACTATGGCTACACCTTC
>TRBV6-6|TRBJ2-5|.|TRBD1
CASSNGQAARSETQYF
TGTGCCAGCTCGAACGGACAGGCCGCTCGCTCGGAGACCCAGTACTTC
>TRBV5-1|TRBJ2-2|.|TRBD2
CASSLLAGTIGELFF
TGCGCCAGCAGCTTACTAGCGGGAACGATCGGGGAGCTGTTTTTT
>TRBV5-1|TRBJ2-7|few|.
CASSLARGDSYEQYF
TGCGCCAGCAGCTTGGCGAGAGGGGACTCCTACGAGCAGTACTTC
>TRBV30|TRBJ2-1|.|.
CAWSSLMGYNEQFF
TGTGCCTGGAGTTCACTAATGGGTTACAATGAGCAGTTCTTC
>TRBV5-5|TRBJ1-1|.|.
CASSLIGSMNTEAFF
TGTGCCAGCAGCTTGATCGGTTCCATGAACACTGAAGCTTTCTTT
>TRBV2|TRBJ1-1|.|TRBD1
CASSEREGQGNTEAFF
TGTGCCAGCAGTGAGAGGGAAGGACAGGGGAACACTGAAGCTTTCTTT
>TRBV7-8|TRBJ2-7|.|.
CASSPRTVRTYEQYF
TGTGCCAGCAGCCCCAGGACAGTTCGGACCTACGAGCAGTACTTC
>TRBV20-1|TRBJ1-4|.|.
CSAQSSEKLFF
TGCAGTGCCCAATCTAGTGAAAAACTGTTTTTT
>TRBV6-1|TRBJ2-7|few|TRBD2
CASSQSGSNLSEQYF
TGTGCCAGCAGCCAAAGCGGGAGCAATCTCTCCGAGCAGTACTTC
>TRBV5-1|TRBJ1-1|once|TRBD1
CASSTNLGTVIMNTEAFF
TGCGCCAGCAGTACTAACTTGGGGACAGTAATTATGAACACTGAAGCTTTCTTT
>TRBV10-2|TRBJ2-7|.|TRBD2
CASNKGTSDSGRGFYEQYF
TGCGCCAGCAACAAAGGGACTAGCGACAGCGGGCGCGGGTTCTACGAGCAGTACTTC
>TRBV5-6|TRBJ2-1|.|TRBD2
CASSWGGSMNEQFF
TGTGCCAGCAGCTGGGGCGGGAGTATGAATGAGCAGTTCTTC
>TRBV7-2|TRBJ1-5|.|TRBD1
CASSGTGLQPQHF
TGTGCCAGCTCCGGGACAGGTCTCCAGCCCCAGCATTTT
>TRBV5-6|TRBJ1-3|once|.
CASSLSGSSGNTIYF
TGTGCCAGCAGCTTGTCGGGAAGTTCTGGAAACACCATATATTTT
>TRBV28|TRBJ2-7|.|TRBD1
CASTSLRGRQYF
TGTGCCAGCACCTCCCTCAGGGGGCGTCAGTACTTC
>TRBV29-1|TRBJ1-2|.|.
CSVLRQGLYGYTF
TGCAGCGTATTACGCCAGGGGCTCTATGGCTACACCTTC
>TRBV29-1|TRBJ1-1|.|.
CSVVTTNTEAFF
TGCAGCGTTGTGACGACGAACACTGAAGCTTTCTTT
>TRBV29-1|TRBJ2-3|.|TRBD1
CSVSGTGTFDTQYF
TGCAGCGTCTCTGGGACAGGGACGTTTGATACGCAGTATTTT
>TRBV18|TRBJ2-3|.|TRBD2
CASSPESSGITDTQYF
TGTGCCAGCTCACCTGAGTCAAGCGGGATAACAGATACGCAGTATTTT
>TRBV4-1|TRBJ2-5|.|.
CASSQDRAAEETQYF
TGCGCCAGCAGCCAAGATCGGGCGGCAGAAGAGACCCAGTACTTC
>TRBV6-5|TRBJ2-1|once|.
CATSQLVRWNEQFF
TGTGCCACCTCCCAACTTGTTCGATGGAATGAGCAGTTCTTC
>TRBV5-4|TRBJ1-1|few|.
CASRTGHLNTEAFF
TGTGCCAGCAGGACGGGACACTTAAACACTGAAGCTTTCTTT
>TRBV27|TRBJ1-1|.|.
CASISSANTEAFF
TGTGCCAGCATCTCCAGCGCGAACACTGAAGCTTTCTTT
>TRBV11-2|TRBJ1-1|.|TRBD1
CASSRIPGGWTEAFF
TGTGCCAGCAGCAGAATCCCAGGGGGATGGACTGAAGCTTTCTTT
>TRBV7-6|TRBJ2-2|.|TRBD2
CASSLEAGDTGELFF
TGTGCCAGCAGCTTAGAGGCGGGGGACACCGGGGAGCTGTTTTTT
>TRBV10-2|TRBJ2-7|.|.
CASSEGRSDHEQYF
TGCGCCAGCAGTGAAGGTCGCTCGGACCACGAGCAGTACTTC
>TRBV12-5|TRBJ2-1|.|TRBD2
CASGLALAGVNEQFF
TGTGCTAGTGGTTTGGCCCTAGCGGGAGTCAATGAGCAGTTCTTC
>TRBV18|TRBJ1-5|.|.
CASSPGSGGAQSNQPQHF
TGTGCCAGCTCCCCCGGCAGCGGGGGCGCGCAAAGCAATCAGCCCCAGCATTTT
>TRBV30|TRBJ1-3|.|.
CAWSVPASSGNTIYF
TGTGCCTGGAGTGTACCCGCAAGCTCTGGAAACACCATATATTTT
>TRBV10-1|TRBJ2-7|.|.
CASSPGPYEQYF
TGCGCCAGCAGTCCGGGGCCGTACGAGCAGTACTTC
>TRBV11-2|TRBJ2-7|.|.
CASSSNTLYEQYF
TGTGCCAGCAGCTCCAACACCCTCTACGAGCAGTACTTC
>TRBV30|TRBJ2-3|.|.
CAWSSNTRDTQYF
TGTGCCTGGAGTAGTAATACCCGCGATACGCAGTATTTT
>TRBV9|TRBJ1-2|.|.
CASSPRTVDYGYTF
TGTGCCAGCAGCCCCCGGACGGTTGACTATGGCTACACCTTC
>TRBV2|TRBJ1-5|.|.
CASSSRQGEPNQPQHF
TGTGCCAGCAGTTCCCGCCAAGGGGAACCCAATCAGCCCCAGCATTTT
>TRBV10-2|TRBJ2-5|.|.
CASSENREETQYF
TGCGCCAGCAGTGAGAACAGGGAAGAGACCCAGTACTTC
>TRBV5-3|TRBJ2-7|.|.
CARSLCGGYEQYF
TGTGCCAGAAGCTTGTGTGGCGGCTACGAGCAGTACTTC
>TRBV7-2|TRBJ1-2|.|.
CASSTLYPGDGYTF
TGTGCCAGCAGCACCCTTTACCCCGGAGACGGCTACACCTTC
>TRBV6-1|TRBJ2-1|.|.
CASSEEGSGDEQFF
TGTGCCAGCAGTGAGGAGGGATCCGGCGATGAGCAGTTCTTC